These T cell receptor beta chains were read from a single sample in a study of blood T cell repertoires in COVID-19. Here immunoSEQ multiplex PCR was the method, and the copy in TCRdb shows in-frame clones only, minus some. The sample contains tens of thousands of clones, around 80% of which appear only once. Sequenced sample: peripheral blood. The origin of the receptors is a human donor with active or convalescent COVID-19. The donor label of this sample is uncertain. CDR3s include the opening cysteine and the closing phenylalanine or tryptophan. D genes are given only for firm matches. Clone size is not always given. Where it is, it says once, few, many or a class for expanded clones.

j_call: TRBJ2-5
v_call: TRBV4-2
clone_size: NA
d_call: TRBD2
cdr3_nt: TGTGCCAGCAGCCAATCCGGGACTAGCGCGGAGACCCAGTACTTC
cdr3_aa: CASSQSGTSAETQYF

j_call: TRBJ1-2
v_call: TRBV4-3
clone_size: NA
d_call: TRBD1
cdr3_nt: TGCGCCAGCAGCCAACAGGGGGCAGTGTCCTATGGCTACACCTTC
cdr3_aa: CASSQQGAVSYGYTF

j_call: TRBJ1-2
v_call: TRBV27
clone_size: NA
d_call: NA
cdr3_nt: TGTGCCAGCAGTTTAAGGGGGAACTATGGCTACACCTTC
cdr3_aa: CASSLRGNYGYTF

j_call: TRBJ2-3
v_call: TRBV6-1
clone_size: NA
d_call: NA
cdr3_nt: TGTGCCAGCAGTGAAGCCGAGGGATGGGGCACAGATACGCAGTATTTT
cdr3_aa: CASSEAEGWGTDTQYF

j_call: TRBJ1-1
v_call: TRBV7-6
clone_size: NA
d_call: NA
cdr3_nt: TGTGCCAGCAGCTTAGTGCCCCAACGGGGCACTGAAGCTTTCTTT
cdr3_aa: CASSLVPQRGTEAFF

j_call: TRBJ2-5
v_call: TRBV7-2
clone_size: NA
d_call: TRBD2
cdr3_nt: TGTGCCACCTCGGGGGGCGGGAGGGGAAGAGAGACCCAGTACTTC
cdr3_aa: CATSGGGRGRETQYF

j_call: TRBJ2-1
v_call: TRBV10-2
clone_size: medium-sized
d_call: NA
cdr3_nt: TGCGCCAGCAGCCCTTCCGGGGGCAATGAGCAGTTCTTC
cdr3_aa: CASSPSGGNEQFF

j_call: TRBJ2-7
v_call: TRBV11-3
clone_size: once
d_call: TRBD2
cdr3_nt: TGTGCCAGCAGCTTAGGACTAGCGATCGACGAGCAGTACTTC
cdr3_aa: CASSLGLAIDEQYF

j_call: TRBJ1-1
v_call: TRBV6-5
clone_size: NA
d_call: TRBD1
cdr3_nt: TGTGCCAGCAATCCCGGGACAGGGGTGAGTGAAGCTTTCTTT
cdr3_aa: CASNPGTGVSEAFF

j_call: TRBJ1-1
v_call: TRBV4-3
clone_size: NA
d_call: NA
cdr3_nt: TGCGCCAGCAGCCAAGATATCAGGTTACTCCAGAACACTGAAGCTTTCTTT
cdr3_aa: CASSQDIRLLQNTEAFF

j_call: TRBJ1-1
v_call: TRBV29-1
clone_size: NA
d_call: NA
cdr3_nt: TGCAGCGTTGAATGGCAATCGTTAAGTGGAGCTTTCTTT
cdr3_aa: CSVEWQSLSGAFF

j_call: TRBJ2-2
v_call: TRBV5-1
clone_size: NA
d_call: NA
cdr3_nt: TGCGCCAGCAGCTCCACAGGGGGGGCGAACACCGGGGAGCTGTTTTTT
cdr3_aa: CASSSTGGANTGELFF

j_call: TRBJ2-1
v_call: TRBV12-3/TRBV12-4
clone_size: NA
d_call: NA
cdr3_nt: TGTGCCAGCAGTTTAGCGGGCTGGGATGAGCAGTTCTTC
cdr3_aa: CASSLAGWDEQFF

j_call: TRBJ2-7
v_call: TRBV19
clone_size: NA
d_call: NA
cdr3_nt: TGTGCCAGTAGTATTGCAGGGGTCGGGAATAGCTACGAGCAGTACTTC
cdr3_aa: CASSIAGVGNSYEQYF

j_call: TRBJ1-4
v_call: TRBV18
clone_size: NA
d_call: NA
cdr3_nt: TGTGCCAGCTCACCACCCTCGAAAACCAGGGGCGGAATCGGAAAACTGTTTTTT
cdr3_aa: CASSPPSKTRGGIGKLFF

j_call: TRBJ1-2
v_call: TRBV7-3
clone_size: NA
d_call: TRBD1
cdr3_nt: TGTGCCAGCAGCTTAACTTCACGGGTTACAGGGGAAAAGAATGGCTACACCTTC
cdr3_aa: CASSLTSRVTGEKNGYTF

j_call: TRBJ2-7
v_call: TRBV6-5
clone_size: NA
d_call: NA
cdr3_nt: TGTGCCAGCAGGTACGCGGTGGACAGCCGCTACGAGCAGTACTTC
cdr3_aa: CASRYAVDSRYEQYF

j_call: TRBJ2-7
v_call: TRBV6-1
clone_size: NA
d_call: TRBD1
cdr3_nt: TGTGCCAGCAGTGATACCGGGACAGGGGGGGCGCAGTACTTC
cdr3_aa: CASSDTGTGGAQYF

j_call: TRBJ2-7
v_call: TRBV5-4
clone_size: NA
d_call: TRBD2
cdr3_nt: TGTGCCAGCAGCTTGGAGCCAGCGGGAAAGTACGAGCAGTACTTC
cdr3_aa: CASSLEPAGKYEQYF

j_call: TRBJ1-1
v_call: TRBV19
clone_size: NA
d_call: TRBD1
cdr3_nt: TGTGCCAGTAGTAGCGACAGGGTGACTGAAGCTTTCTTT
cdr3_aa: CASSSDRVTEAFF

j_call: TRBJ1-2
v_call: TRBV27
clone_size: NA
d_call: TRBD1
cdr3_nt: TGTGCCAGCAGTTTACGCCCAATGGGTCCGGGACAGGGTTATTATGGCTACACCTTC
cdr3_aa: CASSLRPMGPGQGYYGYTF

j_call: TRBJ2-5
v_call: TRBV5-6
clone_size: NA
d_call: TRBD2
cdr3_nt: TGTGCCAGCAGCTTAGCTTTAGCGGGAAGGGAGACCCAGTACTTC
cdr3_aa: CASSLALAGRETQYF

j_call: TRBJ2-3
v_call: TRBV3-1/TRBV3-2
clone_size: NA
d_call: NA
cdr3_nt: TGTGCCAGCACCGGGGAGGGGGGCTTGGGCACAGATACGCAGTATTTT
cdr3_aa: CASTGEGGLGTDTQYF

j_call: TRBJ1-1
v_call: TRBV18
clone_size: NA
d_call: NA
cdr3_nt: TGTGCCAGCTCACCCAGTAATCTGAACACTGAAGCTTTCTTT
cdr3_aa: CASSPSNLNTEAFF

j_call: TRBJ1-6
v_call: TRBV15
clone_size: NA
d_call: NA
cdr3_nt: TGTGCCACCAGCAGGACCAGGGGATGGGGAAATTCACCCCTCCACTTT
cdr3_aa: CATSRTRGWGNSPLHF

j_call: TRBJ2-7
v_call: TRBV30
clone_size: NA
d_call: NA
cdr3_nt: TGTGCCTGGTCACTATCCTACGAGCAGTACTTC
cdr3_aa: CAWSLSYEQYF

j_call: TRBJ2-4
v_call: TRBV2
clone_size: NA
d_call: NA
cdr3_nt: TGTGCCAGCAGTGACCGGGTAGCCAAAAACATTCAGTACTTC
cdr3_aa: CASSDRVAKNIQYF

j_call: TRBJ2-7
v_call: TRBV6-2/TRBV6-3
clone_size: NA
d_call: TRBD2
cdr3_nt: TGTGCCAGCAGTCGGGGACTAGCGAGCTCCTACGAGCAGTACTTC
cdr3_aa: CASSRGLASSYEQYF

j_call: TRBJ2-7
v_call: TRBV10-3
clone_size: NA
d_call: TRBD2
cdr3_nt: TGTGCCATCAGCGGGACTAGCGGCTACGAGCAGTACTTC
cdr3_aa: CAISGTSGYEQYF

j_call: TRBJ1-3
v_call: TRBV5-1
clone_size: NA
d_call: NA
cdr3_nt: TGCGCCAGCACTCCCGCAGGGTCTGGAAACACCATATATTTT
cdr3_aa: CASTPAGSGNTIYF

j_call: TRBJ2-3
v_call: TRBV12-5
clone_size: NA
d_call: NA
cdr3_nt: TGTGCTAGTGGTTTGGCTCGAGCTTCAGCGGTCAGCACAGATACGCAGTATTTT
cdr3_aa: CASGLARASAVSTDTQYF

j_call: TRBJ1-2
v_call: TRBV12-5
clone_size: few
d_call: NA
cdr3_nt: TGTGCTAGTGGTTTCCCAGGGTCCAACAACTATGGCTACACCTTC
cdr3_aa: CASGFPGSNNYGYTF